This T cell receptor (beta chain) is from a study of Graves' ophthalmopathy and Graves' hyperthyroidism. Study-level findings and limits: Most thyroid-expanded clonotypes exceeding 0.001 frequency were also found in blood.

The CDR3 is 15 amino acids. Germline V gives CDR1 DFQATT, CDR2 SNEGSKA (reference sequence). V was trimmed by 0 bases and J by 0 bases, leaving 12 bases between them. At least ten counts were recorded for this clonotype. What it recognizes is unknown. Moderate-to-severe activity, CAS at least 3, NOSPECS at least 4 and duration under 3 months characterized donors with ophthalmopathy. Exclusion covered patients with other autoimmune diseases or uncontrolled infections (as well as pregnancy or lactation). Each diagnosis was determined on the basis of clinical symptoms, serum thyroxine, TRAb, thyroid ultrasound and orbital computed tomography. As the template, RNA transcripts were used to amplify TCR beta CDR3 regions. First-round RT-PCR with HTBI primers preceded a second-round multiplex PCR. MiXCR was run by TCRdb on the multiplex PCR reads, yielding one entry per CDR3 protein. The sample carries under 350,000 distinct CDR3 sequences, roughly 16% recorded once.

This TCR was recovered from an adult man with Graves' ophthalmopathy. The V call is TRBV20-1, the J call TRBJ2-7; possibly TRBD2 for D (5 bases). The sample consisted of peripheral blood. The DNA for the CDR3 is TGCAGTGCTAGAGATCCGAGCGGACTCTCCTACGAGCAGTACTTC. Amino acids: CSARDPSGLSYEQYF.